This T cell receptor beta chain was documented in a study of graft-versus-host responses after intestinal transplantation. Study-level information: Among the recipients, all got anti-thymocyte globulin induction and then tacrolimus and steroids for around 3 years.

With 6 bases clipped from V and 4 bases from J, the junction kept 7 bases outside the gene matches. This CDR3 region has 15 residues. CDR1 and CDR2 (germline): MDHEN, SYDVKM. Produced via immunoSEQ multiplex PCR; TCRdb's table is partial and in-frame only. The sample has 95,000 to 150,000 clones, 90% to 95% seen once; the top ten hold more than 0.09%. With respect to this clone: Its antigen remains unidentified.

The material sequenced was unstimulated CD4+ T cells sorted from spleen or lymph node cells, taken before intestinal transplant. The rearrangement links TRBV28 to TRBJ1-5; 9 bases agree with TRBD1. This TCR derives from a human donor who received an intestinal transplant. The CDR3 loop reads CASRGSGQGNQPQHF. The DNA for the CDR3 is TGTGCCAGCAGGGGGTCGGGACAGGGTAATCAGCCCCAGCATTTT.